This is a list of T cell receptor beta chains from one sample in a study of sequential checkpoint blockade in melanoma. Only in-frame clones appear in the TCRdb table, and some are missing; sequencing was by immunoSEQ multiplex PCR. The sample carries some 10,000 clones, around 79% recorded once. The sample was CD8+ T cells sorted from blood (inferred from file names), taken from a patient given nivolumab and ipilimumab in sequence. These receptors all come from a human donor with melanoma. CDR3s include the opening cysteine and the closing phenylalanine or tryptophan. The order of the fields is V gene, D gene, J gene, CDR3 length, clone size, CDR3 protein, CDR3 DNA. A D gene is named only where the DNA matches it firmly. Rows give clone size only sometimes, using once, few, many, or a class for an expanded clone.

V: TRBV11-2
D: TRBD2
J: TRBJ2-2
length: 15
size: NA
CDR3: CASSPTGQGGRELFF
DNA: TGTGCCAGCAGCCCGACGGGGCAGGGAGGGAGGGAGCTGTTTTTT

V: TRBV2
D: TRBD2
J: TRBJ2-1
length: 14
size: NA
CDR3: CASSKREGSNEQFF
DNA: TGTGCCAGCAGTAAGCGGGAGGGCTCCAATGAGCAGTTCTTC

V: TRBV4-1
D: NA
J: TRBJ2-2
length: 15
size: NA
CDR3: CASSQDTLGAGELFF
DNA: TGCGCCAGCAGCCAAGACACCCTCGGGGCCGGGGAGCTGTTTTTT

V: TRBV4-3
D: NA
J: TRBJ2-3
length: 22
size: NA
CDR3: CASSQETTTPDRLSDGGDTQYF
DNA: TGCGCCAGCAGCCAAGAGACGACCACTCCCGACAGGCTCTCAGATGGAGGAGATACGCAGTATTTT

V: TRBV29-1
D: TRBD1
J: TRBJ1-1
length: 16
size: NA
CDR3: CSVELMDRGLATEAFF
DNA: TGCAGCGTTGAATTGATGGACAGGGGTTTAGCGACTGAAGCTTTCTTT

V: TRBV6-5
D: NA
J: TRBJ2-1
length: 13
size: NA
CDR3: CASSYGQLNEQFF
DNA: TGTGCCAGCAGTTACGGACAACTTAATGAGCAGTTCTTC

V: TRBV19
D: NA
J: TRBJ1-1
length: 15
size: NA
CDR3: CASSIRDTLNTEAFF
DNA: TGTGCCAGTAGTATCCGGGACACCCTGAACACTGAAGCTTTCTTT

V: TRBV6-6
D: TRBD1
J: TRBJ1-2
length: 13
size: few
CDR3: CASSSQGADGYTF
DNA: TGTGCCAGCAGTTCCCAGGGGGCGGATGGCTACACCTTC

V: TRBV6-5
D: NA
J: TRBJ2-7
length: 13
size: NA
CDR3: CASSSSGGSRQYF
DNA: TGTGCCAGCAGTAGCAGCGGAGGTTCAAGGCAGTACTTC

V: TRBV15
D: NA
J: TRBJ2-1
length: 15
size: NA
CDR3: CATSRDQGEVNEQFF
DNA: TGTGCCACCAGCAGAGACCAGGGGGAGGTAAATGAGCAGTTCTTC

V: TRBV14
D: TRBD2
J: TRBJ2-1
length: 17
size: NA
CDR3: CASSQDGAGGSYNEQFF
DNA: TGTGCCAGCAGCCAAGATGGGGCGGGAGGGTCCTACAATGAGCAGTTCTTC

V: TRBV28
D: TRBD1
J: TRBJ2-2
length: 15
size: NA
CDR3: CASSSGTVPKGELFF
DNA: TGTGCCAGCAGTTCCGGGACAGTTCCGAAGGGGGAGCTGTTTTTT

V: TRBV6-4
D: NA
J: TRBJ1-5
length: 13
size: once
CDR3: CASAGDSNQPQHF
DNA: TGTGCCAGCGCGGGGGATAGCAATCAGCCCCAGCATTTT

V: TRBV7-2
D: NA
J: TRBJ2-7
length: 15
size: NA
CDR3: CASSRLQGPTDEQYF
DNA: TGTGCCAGCAGCCGACTTCAGGGGCCGACTGACGAGCAGTACTTC

V: TRBV2
D: TRBD1
J: TRBJ2-1
length: 15
size: NA
CDR3: CARTKGGGSYNEQFF
DNA: TGTGCCAGGACTAAAGGGGGCGGCTCCTACAATGAGCAGTTCTTC

V: TRBV4-2
D: TRBD2
J: TRBJ2-1
length: 20
size: NA
CDR3: CASSQLGGLAGPLTNNEQFF
DNA: TGTGCCAGCAGCCAACTGGGGGGACTAGCGGGGCCCCTTACCAACAATGAGCAGTTCTTC

V: TRBV6-6
D: NA
J: TRBJ1-2
length: 11
size: NA
CDR3: CASSYSVGYTF
DNA: TGTGCCAGCAGTTACTCCGTGGGCTACACCTTC

V: TRBV5-1
D: NA
J: TRBJ2-7
length: 13
size: NA
CDR3: CASSLDREYEQYF
DNA: TGCGCCAGCAGCTTGGACAGGGAGTACGAGCAGTACTTC

V: TRBV6-1
D: NA
J: TRBJ1-1
length: 13
size: NA
CDR3: CASSFNLGPEAFF
DNA: TGTGCCAGCAGTTTTAACCTGGGGCCTGAAGCTTTCTTT

V: TRBV7-9
D: TRBD2
J: TRBJ2-7
length: 14
size: NA
CDR3: CASSHPGGTYEQYF
DNA: TGTGCCAGCAGCCACCCGGGGGGTACCTACGAGCAGTACTTC

V: TRBV7-2
D: TRBD1
J: TRBJ1-2
length: 17
size: NA
CDR3: CASSLESTVTGAGGYTF
DNA: TGTGCCAGCAGCTTAGAAAGTACCGTGACAGGGGCGGGGGGCTACACCTTC

V: TRBV4-2
D: NA
J: TRBJ2-3
length: 16
size: NA
CDR3: CASSQESGRGSDTQYF
DNA: TGTGCCAGCAGCCAAGAATCGGGGCGGGGCTCAGATACGCAGTATTTT

V: TRBV6-5
D: NA
J: TRBJ1-2
length: 13
size: NA
CDR3: CASSVGGSYGYTF
DNA: TGTGCCAGCAGCGTGGGGGGGTCCTATGGCTACACCTTC

V: TRBV19
D: TRBD1
J: TRBJ2-5
length: 13
size: NA
CDR3: CASSIYRGETQYF
DNA: TGTGCCAGTAGTATCTACAGGGGGGAGACCCAGTACTTC

V: TRBV27
D: NA
J: TRBJ1-2
length: 15
size: NA
CDR3: CASSLSKGWAYGYTF
DNA: TGTGCCAGCAGTTTATCGAAGGGGTGGGCCTATGGCTACACCTTC

V: TRBV28
D: TRBD1
J: TRBJ2-7
length: 14
size: NA
CDR3: CASTTGVSSYEQYF
DNA: TGTGCCAGCACCACAGGGGTGAGCTCCTACGAGCAGTACTTC

V: TRBV15
D: TRBD2
J: TRBJ2-3
length: 15
size: NA
CDR3: CATNGLADGADTQYF
DNA: TGTGCCACCAACGGACTAGCGGATGGTGCAGATACGCAGTATTTT

V: TRBV6-5
D: TRBD2
J: TRBJ2-7
length: 15
size: NA
CDR3: CASSYEGTSSYEQYF
DNA: TGTGCCAGCAGTTACGAGGGGACTAGCAGCTACGAGCAGTACTTC

V: TRBV18
D: NA
J: TRBJ2-5
length: 15
size: NA
CDR3: CASSLSTDNQETQYF
DNA: TGTGCCAGCTCACTCTCCACCGACAACCAAGAGACCCAGTACTTC

V: TRBV27
D: NA
J: TRBJ1-2
length: 13
size: NA
CDR3: CASRAGTNYGYTF
DNA: TGTGCCAGCAGGGCGGGGACTAACTATGGCTACACCTTC

V: TRBV11-2
D: NA
J: TRBJ2-5
length: 14
size: NA
CDR3: CASKGGARGWAQYF
DNA: TGTGCCAGCAAGGGGGGGGCGCGAGGGTGGGCCCAGTACTTC

V: TRBV9
D: NA
J: TRBJ1-2
length: 14
size: NA
CDR3: CASSALPANYGYTF
DNA: TGTGCCAGCAGCGCCTTACCAGCTAACTATGGCTACACCTTC

V: TRBV7-2
D: TRBD2
J: TRBJ2-1
length: 19
size: hyperexpanded
CDR3: CASSLAISSGGFPYNEQFF
DNA: TGTGCCAGCAGCTTAGCCATCTCTAGCGGGGGGTTCCCCTACAATGAGCAGTTCTTC

V: TRBV19
D: TRBD1
J: TRBJ1-5
length: 18
size: NA
CDR3: CASSPLGQGAYSNQPQHF
DNA: TGTGCCAGTAGTCCCTTAGGCCAGGGGGCATATAGCAATCAGCCCCAGCATTTT

V: TRBV7-9
D: TRBD2
J: TRBJ2-2
length: 14
size: NA
CDR3: CASTTSSGDGELFF
DNA: TGTGCCAGCACCACCTCTAGCGGGGATGGGGAGCTGTTTTTT

V: TRBV5-4
D: TRBD2
J: TRBJ2-1
length: 15
size: NA
CDR3: CASSFPAGGLNEQFF
DNA: TGTGCCAGCAGCTTCCCAGCGGGAGGACTGAATGAGCAGTTCTTC

V: TRBV4-3
D: NA
J: TRBJ2-3
length: 18
size: NA
CDR3: CASSQGGWGELDTDTQYF
DNA: TGCGCCAGCAGCCAAGGGGGATGGGGGGAACTGGACACAGATACGCAGTATTTT

V: TRBV6-5
D: NA
J: TRBJ1-1
length: 15
size: NA
CDR3: CASSYVPPPGTEAFF
DNA: TGTGCCAGCAGTTACGTTCCCCCGCCCGGCACTGAAGCTTTCTTT

V: TRBV7-8
D: NA
J: TRBJ2-7
length: 12
size: NA
CDR3: CASSLGSYEQYF
DNA: TGTGCCAGCAGCTTAGGGAGCTACGAGCAGTACTTC

V: TRBV27
D: NA
J: TRBJ2-7
length: 14
size: once
CDR3: CASSWAESSYEQYF
DNA: TGTGCCAGCAGTTGGGCCGAGAGCTCCTACGAGCAGTACTTC

V: TRBV15
D: TRBD2
J: TRBJ2-3
length: 14
size: NA
CDR3: CATGGGGPADTQYF
DNA: TGTGCCACCGGGGGGGGAGGGCCAGCAGATACGCAGTATTTT

V: TRBV28
D: NA
J: TRBJ2-1
length: 13
size: NA
CDR3: CASSLSETSGQFF
DNA: TGTGCCAGCAGTTTATCCGAGACATCTGGGCAGTTCTTC

V: TRBV12-5
D: NA
J: TRBJ2-2
length: 12
size: NA
CDR3: CASGLSSGELFF
DNA: TGTGCTAGTGGTTTGAGCTCCGGGGAGCTGTTTTTT

V: TRBV6-1
D: TRBD2
J: TRBJ2-3
length: 16
size: few
CDR3: CASSEALAGGADTQYF
DNA: TGTGCCAGCAGTGAAGCCCTAGCGGGAGGAGCAGATACGCAGTATTTT

V: TRBV6-1
D: TRBD2
J: TRBJ2-1
length: 16
size: NA
CDR3: CASSEARLAAYNEQFF
DNA: TGTGCCAGCAGTGAAGCGCGGCTAGCGGCCTACAATGAGCAGTTCTTC

V: TRBV28
D: NA
J: TRBJ2-1
length: 15
size: NA
CDR3: CASSPSGGPGNEQFF
DNA: TGTGCCAGCAGTCCCTCTGGCGGCCCGGGCAATGAGCAGTTCTTC

V: TRBV7-9
D: TRBD1
J: TRBJ2-7
length: 16
size: medium-sized
CDR3: CASSPQMGTGDDEQYF
DNA: TGTGCCAGCAGCCCTCAAATGGGGACAGGAGACGACGAGCAGTACTTC

V: TRBV6-4
D: TRBD1
J: TRBJ2-2
length: 14
size: few
CDR3: CASSETGDTGELFF
DNA: TGTGCCAGCAGTGAAACAGGGGACACCGGGGAGCTGTTTTTT

V: TRBV6-1
D: NA
J: TRBJ1-1
length: 12
size: NA
CDR3: CASLTGFTEAFF
DNA: TGTGCCAGTCTTACAGGGTTCACTGAAGCTTTCTTT

V: TRBV7-6
D: NA
J: TRBJ2-2
length: 15
size: NA
CDR3: CASSLGLGNYGELFF
DNA: TGTGCCAGCAGCTTAGGACTCGGGAATTACGGGGAGCTGTTTTTT

V: TRBV5-5
D: TRBD1
J: TRBJ2-5
length: 16
size: few
CDR3: CASSLAPAGGRETQYF
DNA: TGTGCCAGCAGCTTGGCCCCAGCAGGGGGCCGAGAGACCCAGTACTTC

V: TRBV6-4
D: NA
J: TRBJ2-1
length: 13
size: NA
CDR3: CASGLDEYNEQFF
DNA: TGTGCCAGCGGGCTCGACGAGTACAATGAGCAGTTCTTC

V: TRBV19
D: NA
J: TRBJ1-5
length: 14
size: few
CDR3: CASSIWEGDQPQHF
DNA: TGTGCCAGTAGTATTTGGGAGGGGGATCAGCCCCAGCATTTT

V: TRBV6-6
D: NA
J: TRBJ1-2
length: 13
size: NA
CDR3: CASSYEGLNGYTF
DNA: TGTGCCAGCAGTTACGAGGGCTTGAATGGCTACACCTTC

V: TRBV6-6
D: NA
J: TRBJ2-1
length: 14
size: NA
CDR3: CASTSLGTYNEQFF
DNA: TGTGCCAGCACCTCACTAGGAACCTACAATGAGCAGTTCTTC